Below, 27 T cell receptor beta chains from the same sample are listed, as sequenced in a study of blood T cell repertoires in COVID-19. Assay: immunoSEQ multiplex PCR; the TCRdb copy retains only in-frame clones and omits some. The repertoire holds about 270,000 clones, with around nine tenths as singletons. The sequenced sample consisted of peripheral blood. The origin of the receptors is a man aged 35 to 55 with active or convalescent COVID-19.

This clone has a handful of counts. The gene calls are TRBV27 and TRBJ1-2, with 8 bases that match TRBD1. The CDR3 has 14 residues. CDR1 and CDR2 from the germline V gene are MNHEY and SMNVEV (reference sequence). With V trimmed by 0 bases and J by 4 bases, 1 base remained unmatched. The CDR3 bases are TGTGCCAGCAGTTTATCGGACAGGGTCTATGGCTACACCTTC. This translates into CASSLSDRVYGYTF.

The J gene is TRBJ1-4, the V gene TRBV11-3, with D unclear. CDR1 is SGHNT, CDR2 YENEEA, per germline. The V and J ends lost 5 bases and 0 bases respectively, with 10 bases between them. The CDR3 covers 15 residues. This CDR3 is CASSPSRATNEKLFF. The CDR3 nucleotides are TGTGCCAGCAGCCCCTCAAGAGCAACTAATGAAAAACTGTTTTTT.

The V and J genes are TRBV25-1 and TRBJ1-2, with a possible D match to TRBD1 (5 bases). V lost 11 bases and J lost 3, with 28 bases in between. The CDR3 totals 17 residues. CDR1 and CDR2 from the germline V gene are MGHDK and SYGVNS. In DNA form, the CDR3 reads TGTGCCCGCGGGACGGGCGGGGAGGGACCCTTGGACTATGGCTACACCTTC. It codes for CARGTGGEGPLDYGYTF.

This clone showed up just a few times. Here the CDR3 DNA reads TGTGCCAGCTCATACGAGGTTGTGACGAACACTGAAGCTTTCTTT. Protein: CASSYEVVTNTEAFF. The gene calls are TRBV6-5 and TRBJ1-1; D gene ambiguous. V gave up 8 bases and J gave up 1 base, with 17 bases separating them. CDR1 and CDR2 (germline): MNHEY, SVGAGI. This CDR3 spans 15 amino acids.

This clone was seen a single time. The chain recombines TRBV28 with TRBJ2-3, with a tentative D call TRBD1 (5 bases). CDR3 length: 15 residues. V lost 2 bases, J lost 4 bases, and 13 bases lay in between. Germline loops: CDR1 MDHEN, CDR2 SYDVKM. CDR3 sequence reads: CASSLPRVGPDTQYF. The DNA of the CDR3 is TGTGCCAGCAGTTTACCCAGGGTTGGGCCAGATACGCAGTATTTT.

Here the CDR3 DNA reads TGTGCCAGCAGCCAAGGACTAGCGGGAGTAGATACGCAGTATTTT. It codes for CASSQGLAGVDTQYF. The chain has TRBV3-1 (or the pseudogene TRBV3-2) and TRBJ2-3; TRBD2 aligns across 12 bases. CDR1 is LGHDT, CDR2 YNNKEL, per germline (reference sequence). This CDR3 has 15 amino acids. With 1 base clipped from V and 5 bases from J, the junction kept 1 base outside the gene matches.

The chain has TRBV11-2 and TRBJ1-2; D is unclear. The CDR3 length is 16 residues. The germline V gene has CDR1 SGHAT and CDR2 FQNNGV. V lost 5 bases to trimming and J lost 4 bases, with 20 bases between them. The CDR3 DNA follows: TGTGCCAGCAGCCCCTGGAAATCCGGGAACGTCTATGGCTACACCTTC. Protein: CASSPWKSGNVYGYTF.

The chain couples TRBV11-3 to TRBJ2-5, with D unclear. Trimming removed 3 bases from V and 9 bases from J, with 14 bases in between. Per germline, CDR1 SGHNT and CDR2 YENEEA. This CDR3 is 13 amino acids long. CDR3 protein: CASSFEAGAAQYF. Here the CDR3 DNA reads TGTGCCAGCAGCTTCGAGGCCGGTGCGGCCCAGTACTTC.

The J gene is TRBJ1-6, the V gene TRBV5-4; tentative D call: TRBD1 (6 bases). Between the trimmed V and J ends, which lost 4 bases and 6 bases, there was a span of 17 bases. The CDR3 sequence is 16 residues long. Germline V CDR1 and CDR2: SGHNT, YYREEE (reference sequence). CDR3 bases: TGTGCCAGCAGCCCGACTCGGGAAGGGGGTAATTCACCCCTCCACTTT. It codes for CASSPTREGGNSPLHF.

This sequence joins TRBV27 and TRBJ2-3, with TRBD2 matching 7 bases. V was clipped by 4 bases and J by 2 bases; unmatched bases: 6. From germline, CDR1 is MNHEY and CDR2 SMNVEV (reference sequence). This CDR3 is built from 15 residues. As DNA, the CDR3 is TGTGCCAGCAGTTCCCCAGCGGGGCCCACAGATACGCAGTATTTT. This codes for CASSSPAGPTDTQYF.

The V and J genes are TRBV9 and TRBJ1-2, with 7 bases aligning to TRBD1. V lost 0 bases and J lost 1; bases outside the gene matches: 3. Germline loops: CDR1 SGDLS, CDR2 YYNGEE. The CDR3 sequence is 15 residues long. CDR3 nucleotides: TGTGCCAGCAGCGTAGCGGGACAGAATAACTATGGCTACACCTTC. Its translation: CASSVAGQNNYGYTF.

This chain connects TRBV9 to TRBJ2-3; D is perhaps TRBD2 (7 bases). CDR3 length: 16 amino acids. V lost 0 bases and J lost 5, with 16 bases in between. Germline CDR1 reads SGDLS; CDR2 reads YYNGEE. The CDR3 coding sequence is TGTGCCAGCAGCGTAGCCCCGGGGGGCCGGGTAGATACGCAGTATTTT. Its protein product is CASSVAPGGRVDTQYF.

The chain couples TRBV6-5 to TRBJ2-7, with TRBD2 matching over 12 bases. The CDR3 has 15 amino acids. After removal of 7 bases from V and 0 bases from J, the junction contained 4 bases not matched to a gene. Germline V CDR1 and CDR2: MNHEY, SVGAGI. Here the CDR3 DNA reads TGTGCCAGCAAGACGACTAGCGGGGGCTCCTACGAGCAGTACTTC. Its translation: CASKTTSGGSYEQYF.

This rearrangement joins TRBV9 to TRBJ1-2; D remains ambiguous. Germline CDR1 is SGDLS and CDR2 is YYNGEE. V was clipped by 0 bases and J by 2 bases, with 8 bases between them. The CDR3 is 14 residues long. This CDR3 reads CASSVAGQNYGYTF. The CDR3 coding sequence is TGTGCCAGCAGCGTAGCTGGTCAGAACTATGGCTACACCTTC. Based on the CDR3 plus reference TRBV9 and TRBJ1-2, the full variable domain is DSGVTQTPKHLITATGQRVTLRCSPRSGDLSVYWYQQSLDQGLQFLIQYYNGEERAKGNILERFSAQQFPDLHSELNLSSLELGDSALYFCASSVAGQNYGYTFGSGTRLTVV.

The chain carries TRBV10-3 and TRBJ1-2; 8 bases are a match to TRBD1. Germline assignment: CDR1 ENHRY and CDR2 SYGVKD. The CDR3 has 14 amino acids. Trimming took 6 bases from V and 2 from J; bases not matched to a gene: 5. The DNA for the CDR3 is TGTGCCATCAGCGACCGGGACAGGAACTATGGCTACACCTTC. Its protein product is CAISDRDRNYGYTF.

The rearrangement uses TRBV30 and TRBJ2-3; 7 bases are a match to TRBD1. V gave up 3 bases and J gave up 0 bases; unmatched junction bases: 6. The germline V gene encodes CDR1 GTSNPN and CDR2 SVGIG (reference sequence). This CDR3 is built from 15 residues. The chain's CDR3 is CAWSKTGSSTDTQYF. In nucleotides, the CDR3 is TGTGCCTGGAGCAAGACAGGGTCTAGCACAGATACGCAGTATTTT.

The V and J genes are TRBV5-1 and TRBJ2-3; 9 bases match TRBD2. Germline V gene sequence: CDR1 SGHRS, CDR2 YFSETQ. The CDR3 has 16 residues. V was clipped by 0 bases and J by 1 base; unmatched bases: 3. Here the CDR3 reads CASSLEVAGGTDTQYF. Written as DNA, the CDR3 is TGCGCCAGCAGCTTGGAGGTAGCGGGGGGCACAGATACGCAGTATTTT.

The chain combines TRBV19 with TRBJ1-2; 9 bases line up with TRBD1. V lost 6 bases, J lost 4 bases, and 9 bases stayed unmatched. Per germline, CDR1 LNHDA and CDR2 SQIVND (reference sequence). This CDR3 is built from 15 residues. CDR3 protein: CASRTGTGYSYGYTF. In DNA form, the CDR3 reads TGTGCCAGTAGGACCGGGACAGGGTACTCCTATGGCTACACCTTC.

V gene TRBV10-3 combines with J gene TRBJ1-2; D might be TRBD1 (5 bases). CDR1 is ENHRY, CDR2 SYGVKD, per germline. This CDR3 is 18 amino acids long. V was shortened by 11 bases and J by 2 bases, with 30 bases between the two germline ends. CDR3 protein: CASSSPGVSPSENYGYTF. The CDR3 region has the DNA TGTGCCTCCTCCTCCCCGGGGGTTTCCCCTTCCGAAAACTATGGCTACACCTTC.

The CDR3 spells CASSLYVFGAGLDGANVLTF. In nucleotides, the CDR3 is TGTGCCAGCAGCCTGTACGTGTTTGGGGCAGGGCTGGATGGGGCCAACGTCCTGACTTTC. The rearrangement joins TRBV3-1 (or the pseudogene TRBV3-2) to TRBJ2-6; D is perhaps TRBD1 (5 bases). The CDR3 extends over 20 amino acids. From germline, CDR1 is LGHDT and CDR2 YNNKEL (reference sequence). The V end was cut by 4 bases, the J end by 3 bases, with 25 bases between.

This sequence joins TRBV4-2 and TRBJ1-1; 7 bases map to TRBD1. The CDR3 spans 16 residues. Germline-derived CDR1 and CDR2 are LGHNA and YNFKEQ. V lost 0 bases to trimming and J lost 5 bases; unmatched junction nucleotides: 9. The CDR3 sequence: CASSQEVWTGRTEAFF. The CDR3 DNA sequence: TGTGCCAGCAGCCAAGAAGTGTGGACAGGCAGGACTGAAGCTTTCTTT.

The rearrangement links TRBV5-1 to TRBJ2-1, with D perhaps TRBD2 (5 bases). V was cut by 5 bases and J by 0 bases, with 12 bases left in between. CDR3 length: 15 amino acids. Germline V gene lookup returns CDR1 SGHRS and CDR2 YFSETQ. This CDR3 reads CASRGTSGSYNEQFF. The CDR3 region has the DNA TGCGCCAGCAGGGGAACCAGCGGCTCCTACAATGAGCAGTTCTTC.

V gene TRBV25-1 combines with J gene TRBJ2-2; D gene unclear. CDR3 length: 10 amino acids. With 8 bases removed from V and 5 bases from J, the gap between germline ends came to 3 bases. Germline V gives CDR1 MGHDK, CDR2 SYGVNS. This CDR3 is CASQTGELFF. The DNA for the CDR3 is TGTGCCAGCCAGACCGGGGAGCTGTTTTTT.

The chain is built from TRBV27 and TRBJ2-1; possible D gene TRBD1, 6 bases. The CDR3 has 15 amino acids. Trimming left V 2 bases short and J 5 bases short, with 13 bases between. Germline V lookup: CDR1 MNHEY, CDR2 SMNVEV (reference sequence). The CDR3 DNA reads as TGTGCCAGCAGTTTAAAAACAGGGATAAACAATGAGCAGTTCTTC. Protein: CASSLKTGINNEQFF.

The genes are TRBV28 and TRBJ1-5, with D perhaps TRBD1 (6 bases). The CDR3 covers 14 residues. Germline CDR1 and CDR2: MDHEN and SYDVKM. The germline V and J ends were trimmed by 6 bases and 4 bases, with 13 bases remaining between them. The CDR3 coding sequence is TGTGCCAGCAGACCGGGACAATTAAATCAGCCCCAGCATTTT. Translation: CASRPGQLNQPQHF. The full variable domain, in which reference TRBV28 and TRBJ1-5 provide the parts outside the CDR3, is DVKVTQSSRYLVKRTGEKVFLECVQDMDHENMFWYRQDPGLGLRLIYFSYDVKMKEKGDIPEGYSVSREKKERFSLILESASTNQTSMYLCASRPGQLNQPQHFGDGTRLSIL.

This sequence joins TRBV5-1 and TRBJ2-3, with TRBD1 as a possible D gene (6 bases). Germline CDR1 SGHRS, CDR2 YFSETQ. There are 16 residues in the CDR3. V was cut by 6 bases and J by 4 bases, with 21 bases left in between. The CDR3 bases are TGCGCCAGCACCCCTCAGGCAGGGGAAAAGGCAGATACGCAGTATTTT. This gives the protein CASTPQAGEKADTQYF.

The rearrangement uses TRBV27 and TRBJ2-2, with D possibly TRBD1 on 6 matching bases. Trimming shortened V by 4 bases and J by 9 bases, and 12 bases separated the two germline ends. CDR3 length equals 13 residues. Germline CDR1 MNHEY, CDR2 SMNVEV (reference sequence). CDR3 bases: TGTGCCAGCAGTTCCTCAGGGGTACGGGAGCTGTTTTTT. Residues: CASSSSGVRELFF.